These 29 T cell receptor beta chains were all obtained from the same sample, sequenced in a study of blood T cell repertoires in COVID-19. TCRdb's copy holds only in-frame clones and misses some; the assay was immunoSEQ multiplex PCR. Of roughly 4,000 clones listed, around 80% are singletons. Input material: peripheral blood. These receptors were obtained from a human donor with active or convalescent COVID-19. The donor label of this sample is uncertain.

CDR3 sequence reads: CASSYTGNTGELFF. CDR3 in DNA: TGTGCCAGCAGTTATACAGGGAACACCGGGGAGCTGTTTTTT. This chain joins TRBV6-6 and TRBJ2-2, with D possibly being TRBD1 (5 bases). This CDR3 is built from 14 residues. CDR1 and CDR2 from the germline V gene are MNHNY and SVGAGI (reference sequence). The V and J ends lost 3 bases and 1 base respectively, with 6 bases between them.

In its sample, this clone was seen once. The genes are TRBV6-6 and TRBJ1-4; possible D gene TRBD1, 6 bases. The CDR3 runs 13 residues. The germline V and J ends were trimmed by 10 bases and 5 bases, with 14 bases remaining between them. Germline CDR1 reads MNHNY; CDR2 reads SVGAGI (reference sequence). CDR3 sequence (DNA): TGTGCCACCACTCACAGGGAAAATGAAAAACTGTTTTTT. As protein: CATTHRENEKLFF.

In its sample, this clone was seen once. The CDR3, as DNA: TGTGCCAGCAGCGTAGATGGCGGGAGGGCCTGGGATACGCAGTATTTT. Its translation is CASSVDGGRAWDTQYF. The V gene is TRBV9, the J gene TRBJ2-3, with 9 bases matching TRBD2. The CDR3 spans 16 residues. Germline CDR1 and CDR2: SGDLS and YYNGEE. The J segment lost 6 bases and the V segment lost 0 bases, leaving 8 bases of the junction unmatched. The full variable domain, rest sourced from reference TRBV9 and TRBJ2-3, is DSGVTQTPKHLITATGQRVTLRCSPRSGDLSVYWYQQSLDQGLQFLIQYYNGEERAKGNILERFSAQQFPDLHSELNLSSLELGDSALYFCASSVDGGRAWDTQYFGPGTRLTVL.

Of note for this clone: A junction boundary mismatches the germline segment, possibly from a read error. This chain connects TRBV5-1 to TRBJ2-5; TRBD2 might be the D (6 bases). Germline-derived CDR1 and CDR2 are SGHRS and YFSETQ. The CDR3 loop spans 14 amino acids. The CDR3 loop is CASSSGGAQEPQYF. CDR3 DNA sequence: TGCGCCAGCAGCTCGGGCGGGGCCCAAGAGCCCCAGTACTTC. The complete variable domain, with remaining parts taken from reference TRBV5-1 and TRBJ2-5, reads KAGVTQTPRYLIKTRGQQVTLSCSPISGHRSVSWYQQTPGQGLQFLFEYFSETQRNKGNFPGRFSGRQFSNSRSEMNVSTLELGDSALYLCASSSGGAQEPQYFGPGTRLLVL.

This sequence joins TRBV5-8 and TRBJ2-2; maybe TRBD2 (6 bases). Trimming pared 10 bases from V and 2 bases from J, leaving 12 bases between. Looked up from germline, CDR1 is SGHTS and CDR2 is YDEGEE. The CDR3 totals 13 residues. Here the CDR3 DNA reads TGTGCCTGCGGGATTTTAAACACCGGGGAGCTGTTTTTT. Amino acids: CACGILNTGELFF.

The chain joins TRBV7-6 to TRBJ2-5; tentatively, D is TRBD1 (5 bases). In germline, CDR1 is SGHVS, CDR2 FNYEAQ. V was pared by 4 bases and J by 5 bases, with 14 bases between. This CDR3 has 14 residues. CDR3: CASSWGPDWETQYF. The CDR3 region has the DNA TGTGCCAGCAGCTGGGGCCCCGACTGGGAGACCCAGTACTTC.

This chain connects TRBV10-3 to TRBJ2-7; 8 bases fit TRBD1. CDR3 length: 13 amino acids. V dropped 6 bases and J dropped 0; count of bases not matched to a gene: 1. Germline lookup yields CDR1 ENHRY and CDR2 SYGVKD. CDR3 coding DNA: TGTGCCATCAGGGGGACAGGCTCCTACGAGCAGTACTTC. This codes for CAIRGTGSYEQYF.

This clone was detected only once. Here the CDR3 DNA reads TGTGGCTCGGGTGTTGACGGTTCACCCCTCCACTTT. Translating gives CGSGVDGSPLHF. The rearrangement joins TRBV7-2 to TRBJ1-6; no firm D call. This CDR3 comprises 12 residues. CDR1 is SGHTA, CDR2 FQGNSA, per germline.

The V call is TRBV24-1, the J call TRBJ2-1, with 8 bases lining up with TRBD2. This CDR3 has 16 residues. Losses at the gene ends were 3 bases for V and 3 bases for J; bases not matched to a gene: 6. Germline assignment: CDR1 KGHDR and CDR2 SFDVKD. DNA for the CDR3: TGTGCCACCAGTGATAGGGCGGGAGGCTTCTACAATGAGCAGTTCTTC. Its protein product is CATSDRAGGFYNEQFF.

This clone has more than one count but fewer than ten. V is TRBV24-1 and J is TRBJ2-1; 8 nucleotides agree with TRBD2. CDR3 length equals 15 residues. In germline, CDR1 is KGHDR, CDR2 SFDVKD. V trimming: 9 bases; J trimming: 1 base; junction bases outside the gene matches: 7. The CDR3 DNA reads TGTGCCACCCAGACTAGCGAACTTTCCTACAATGAGCAGTTCTTC. It translates to CATQTSELSYNEQFF.

The V and J genes are TRBV4-1 and TRBJ2-5, with TRBD2 matching over 12 bases. Trimming at V came to 4 bases and at J to 1 base, leaving 4 bases not matched to a gene. The CDR3 sequence is 16 residues long. CDR1 MGHRA and CDR2 YSYEKL come from the germline V gene. The CDR3 is CASSLRLAGAQETQYF. The CDR3 nucleotides are TGCGCCAGCAGCCTCCGACTAGCGGGGGCCCAAGAGACCCAGTACTTC.

This sequence joins TRBV7-2 and TRBJ1-5; D gene unclear. V was shortened by 2 bases and J by 0 bases, with 5 bases between the two germline ends. Germline CDR1 reads SGHTA; CDR2 reads FQGNSA. The CDR3 is 14 residues long. In DNA, the CDR3 is TGTGCCAGCAGCTTAACGAGTAGCAATCAGCCCCAGCATTTT. The encoded protein is CASSLTSSNQPQHF. Filled out from reference TRBV7-2 and TRBJ1-5, the complete variable domain reads GAGVSQSPSNKVTEKGKDVELRCDPISGHTALYWYRQSLGQGLEFLIYFQGNSAPDKSGLPSDRFSAERTGGSVSTLTIQRTQQEDSAVYLCASSLTSSNQPQHFGDGTRLSIL.

J is TRBJ1-5 and V is TRBV11-2, with unresolved D. V lost 3 bases and J 2 bases, leaving 11 bases between the germline ends. The V gene's germline CDR1 is SGHAT and CDR2 FQNNGV. The CDR3 covers 15 residues. This CDR3 is CASSFDGEGNQPQHF. DNA of the CDR3: TGTGCCAGCAGCTTTGACGGGGAAGGCAATCAGCCCCAGCATTTT.

The rearrangement links TRBV30 to TRBJ2-7; 10 bases match TRBD1. Germline values: CDR1 GTSNPN, CDR2 SVGIG (reference sequence). The CDR3 runs 14 residues. With V trimmed by 1 base and J by 6 bases, 6 bases remained unmatched. For the CDR3, the DNA is TGTGCCTGGAGTGGTGGGACAGGGGAACGCGAGCAGTACTTC. Translating it yields CAWSGGTGEREQYF.

The chain combines TRBV3-1 (or the pseudogene TRBV3-2) with TRBJ2-7, with D unclear. CDR1 is LGHDT, CDR2 YNNKEL, per germline (reference sequence). CDR3 length: 13 residues. With 8 bases removed from V and 2 bases from J, the gap between germline ends came to 13 bases. CDR3 region: CASFRNWPYEQYF. Here the CDR3 DNA reads TGTGCCAGCTTCAGGAATTGGCCCTACGAGCAGTACTTC.

This clone was observed a few times. This chain connects TRBV6-5 to TRBJ1-2; D gene ambiguous. V dropped 2 bases and J dropped 8 bases, with 12 bases sitting between them. This CDR3 has 13 residues. Germline assignment: CDR1 MNHEY and CDR2 SVGAGI. CDR3 amino acids: CASSYAGLKGYTF. CDR3 DNA: TGTGCCAGCAGTTACGCGGGTTTAAAGGGCTACACCTTC.

V gene TRBV27 combines with J gene TRBJ2-1; no definite D call. The germline V gene encodes CDR1 MNHEY and CDR2 SMNVEV (reference sequence). This CDR3 has 12 amino acids. Deletions cut 2 bases from V and 6 bases from J, with 5 bases between. The CDR3 region is CASSLGANEQFF. CDR3 sequence (DNA): TGTGCCAGCAGTTTAGGAGCCAATGAGCAGTTCTTC.

The V and J genes are TRBV7-2 and TRBJ2-1; D gene unclear. Between the trimmed V and J ends, which lost 0 bases and 9 bases, there was a span of 6 bases. Germline V gene lookup returns CDR1 SGHTA and CDR2 FQGNSA. The CDR3 consists of 12 residues. CDR3: CASSLAASEQFF. The CDR3 region has the DNA TGTGCCAGCAGCTTAGCGGCAAGTGAGCAGTTCTTC.

CDR3 sequence (DNA): TGTGCCAGCAGATCGGAAGACAGGTGGGGCACTGAAGCTTTCTTT. It specifies CASRSEDRWGTEAFF. This chain connects TRBV28 to TRBJ1-1; a weak D match, TRBD1 (6 bases). Trimming took 6 bases from V and 4 from J, leaving 18 bases between them. CDR3 size: 15 residues. The germline CDR1 and CDR2 sequences are MDHEN and SYDVKM.

The chain uses TRBV30 and TRBJ2-1; D is possibly TRBD1 (5 bases). Deletions cut 4 bases from V and 2 bases from J, with 9 bases between. The germline CDR1 and CDR2 sequences are GTSNPN and SVGIG (reference sequence). The CDR3 spans 13 residues. The CDR3 nucleotides are TGTGCCTGGAAGGGGTCTCCCTACAATGAGCAGTTCTTC. It yields the protein CAWKGSPYNEQFF.

The table lists this clone with a few counts. CDR3 in amino acids: CASSESLTGRNTIYF. The CDR3 bases are TGTGCCAGCAGTGAATCATTGACAGGGCGAAACACCATATATTTT. The chain couples TRBV6-1 to TRBJ1-3; TRBD1 matches 7 bases. J gave up 5 bases and V 2 bases, and 6 bases lay outside the gene matches. The CDR3 extends over 15 amino acids. Germline values: CDR1 MNHNS, CDR2 SASEGT.

The genes are TRBV7-3 and TRBJ1-4, with 7 bases identical to TRBD1. The germline gives CDR1 SGHTA, CDR2 FQGTGA. J was trimmed by 7 bases and V by 5 bases; bases with no gene match: 7. This CDR3 is built from 14 residues. This CDR3 is CASSNDRVGEKLFF. DNA of the CDR3: TGTGCCAGCAGCAACGACAGGGTGGGTGAAAAACTGTTTTTT.

This clone was picked up a small number of times. V and J are TRBV2 and TRBJ2-3; D possibly corresponds to TRBD2 (6 bases). Trimming took off 6 bases at V and 1 base at J, with 8 bases between the two ends. From germline, CDR1 is SNHLY and CDR2 FYNNEI. CDR3 length: 13 amino acids. The CDR3 sequence is CASRLARTDTQYF. CDR3 coding DNA: TGTGCCAGCAGACTAGCCCGCACAGATACGCAGTATTTT. Full variable domain (remainder filled in from reference TRBV2 and TRBJ2-3): EPEVTQTPSHQVTQMGQEVILRCVPISNHLYFYWYRQILGQKVEFLVSFYNNEISEKSEIFDDQFSVERPDGSNFTLKIRSTKLEDSAMYFCASRLARTDTQYFGPGTRLTVL.

The CDR3 DNA sequence: TGTGCCAGCAGTTTAGTTAGATTAGCGGGTGACACCGGGGAGCTGTTTTTT. This translates into CASSLVRLAGDTGELFF. V and J are TRBV27 and TRBJ2-2, with 7 bases matching TRBD2. This CDR3 region has 17 residues. V lost 2 bases to trimming and J lost 3 bases; unmatched junction nucleotides: 9. Germline CDR1 reads MNHEY; CDR2 reads SMNVEV (reference sequence).

The rearrangement links TRBV10-1 to TRBJ2-7, with TRBD2 identical over 11 bases. This CDR3 spans 15 amino acids. The V segment lost 5 bases and the J segment 7 bases; nucleotides outside the gene matches: 10. Looked up from germline, CDR1 is WNHNN and CDR2 is SYGVQD (reference sequence). The CDR3 here is CASSPLAGGGREQYF. For the CDR3, the DNA is TGCGCCAGCAGTCCTCTAGCGGGAGGAGGAAGGGAGCAGTACTTC.

The chain recombines TRBV6-2 or TRBV6-3 with TRBJ1-2; possibly TRBD1 for D (6 bases). V lost 5 bases and J 0 bases, leaving 10 bases between the germline ends. The length of the CDR3 is 14 residues. Germline lookup yields CDR1 MNHEY and CDR2 SVGEGT. The CDR3 coding sequence is TGTGCCAGCAGTCCGACAGGAGCTAACTATGGCTACACCTTC. This sequence encodes CASSPTGANYGYTF.

The CDR3 DNA follows: TGTGCCAGCTCACACCCCGGGGGGTTGCAATTCTTC. Translated, it gives CASSHPGGLQFF. The J gene is TRBJ2-1, the V gene TRBV18; 7 bases are shared with TRBD2. The V and J ends lost 4 bases and 16 bases, in that order; junction bases with no gene match: 10. Germline assignment: CDR1 KGHSH and CDR2 LQKENI. The CDR3 loop spans 12 amino acids.

V usage is TRBV7-2 and J usage is TRBJ2-3; D remains unclear. The V gene's germline CDR1 is SGHTA and CDR2 FQGNSA. The CDR3 extends over 16 amino acids. V lost 6 bases to trimming and J lost 1 base, with 17 bases between them. CDR3 DNA: TGTGCCAGCAGTGGTTTATCTACCCCGGGCACAGATACGCAGTATTTT. Translated, it gives CASSGLSTPGTDTQYF.

The chain employs TRBV18 and TRBJ2-7; 7 bases line up with TRBD1. This CDR3 is 11 amino acids long. Germline CDR1 is KGHSH and CDR2 is LQKENI. V shed 3 bases, J shed 8 bases, and the junction held 1 base outside the gene matches. For the CDR3, the DNA is TGTGCCAGCTCACCGGACAGGAAGCAGTACTTC. Its protein is CASSPDRKQYF.